Below, one T cell receptor beta chain is given with its context. What it recognizes is unknown. The entry originates in a study of vaccination effects on CD4 cells after COVID-19. Overall study: The vaccine given was either BNT162b2 or mRNA-1273, in two doses.

Some clones are missing from TCRdb's copy, which holds only in-frame ones; the method was immunoSEQ multiplex PCR. The sample has around 31,000 clones; roughly two thirds are singletons. ViraFEST assay sequencing came after antigen-specific CD4+ T cells were expanded with viral peptide pools. A roughly ten-day culture period preceded the isolation of CD4+ T cells. Specimen: CD4+ T cells from PBMCs cultured with HCoV-229E spike peptides, collected before COVID-19 vaccination. This clonotype was sampled from a human donor who received a COVID-19 vaccine.

The CDR3 loop reads CASAGGANPGANVLTF. CDR3 bases: TGTGCCAGTGCAGGGGGCGCGAACCCTGGGGCCAACGTCCTGACTTTC. The V call is TRBV19, the J call TRBJ2-6; 8 nucleotides line up with TRBD1. V was clipped by 8 bases and J by 2 bases; unmatched bases: 8. CDR1 LNHDA and CDR2 SQIVND come from the germline V gene (reference sequence). The CDR3 extends over 16 amino acids.